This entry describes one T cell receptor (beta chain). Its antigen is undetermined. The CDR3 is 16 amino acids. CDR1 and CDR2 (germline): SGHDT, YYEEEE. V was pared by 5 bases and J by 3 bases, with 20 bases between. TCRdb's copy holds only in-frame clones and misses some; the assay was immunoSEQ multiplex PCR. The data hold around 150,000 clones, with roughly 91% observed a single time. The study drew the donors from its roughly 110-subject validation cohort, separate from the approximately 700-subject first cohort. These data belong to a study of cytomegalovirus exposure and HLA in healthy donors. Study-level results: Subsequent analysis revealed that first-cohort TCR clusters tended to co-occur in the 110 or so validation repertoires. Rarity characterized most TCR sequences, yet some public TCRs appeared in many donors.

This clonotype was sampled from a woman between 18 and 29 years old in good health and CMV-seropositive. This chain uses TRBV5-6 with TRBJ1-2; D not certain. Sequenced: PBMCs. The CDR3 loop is CASRVQTDPWDYGYTF. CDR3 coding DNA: TGTGCCAGCAGGGTTCAAACAGACCCATGGGACTATGGCTACACCTTC.